The 11 T cell receptor beta chains in this list originate from one sample, sequenced in a study of T cell changes during pregnancy in multiple sclerosis. Clones were read by immunoSEQ multiplex PCR, and TCRdb kept only the in-frame ones, dropping some. This table has some 130,000 clones, 90% to 96% appearing once. The source material was peripheral blood, sampled after pregnancy. These receptor sequences come from a female donor with multiple sclerosis, enrolled in a pregnancy study.

The gene calls are TRBV4-2 and TRBJ2-1; TRBD2 matches 10 bases. CDR3 length: 18 residues. With V trimmed by 8 bases and J by 6 bases, 19 bases remained unmatched. Germline lookup yields CDR1 LGHNA and CDR2 YNFKEQ. The CDR3: CASGSGLAGDEISNEQFF. DNA of the CDR3: TGTGCCAGCGGCTCGGGGCTAGCGGGAGATGAAATCTCCAATGAGCAGTTCTTC.

The chain couples TRBV2 to TRBJ2-7; 12 nucleotides agree with TRBD2. Germline assignment: CDR1 SNHLY and CDR2 FYNNEI. V trimming: 8 bases; J trimming: 4 bases; junction bases outside the gene matches: 15. The CDR3 extends over 17 amino acids. CDR3 residues: CASGVSSSGRVSYEQYF. In DNA, the CDR3 is TGTGCCAGCGGCGTTTCTTCTAGCGGGAGGGTTTCGTACGAGCAGTACTTC.

V is TRBV11-1 and J is TRBJ2-1, with TRBD1 matching 7 bases. Germline V gene sequence: CDR1 SGHAT, CDR2 FQDESV (reference sequence). The CDR3 has 17 amino acids. The junction had 8 bases not matched to a gene; V was cut back by 3 bases and J by 0 bases. The CDR3 protein is CASSFWSTGVSYNEQFF. In DNA, the CDR3 is TGTGCCAGCAGCTTTTGGAGCACAGGGGTCTCCTACAATGAGCAGTTCTTC.

The CDR3 coding sequence is TGTGCCAGCAGCGTTTCTTCTAGGAACACTGAAGCTTTCTTT. This codes for CASSVSSRNTEAFF. The rearrangement uses TRBV9 and TRBJ1-1; D not certain. Germline CDR1 is SGDLS and CDR2 is YYNGEE. This CDR3 is 14 amino acids long. Trimming removed 2 bases from V and 1 base from J, with 9 bases in between.

A note on this clone: The junction departs from germline at one end; a sequencing error may be responsible. The chain joins TRBV7-7 to TRBJ1-3; D not resolved. The CDR3 has 13 residues. Germline loops: CDR1 SSHAT, CDR2 FNYEAQ (reference sequence). CDR3: CASSPSSGNTIYF. The CDR3 DNA sequence: TGTGCTAGCAGCCCCTCGTCTGGAAACACCATATATTTT.

This clone was observed a single time. The same CDR3 is also encoded by other DNA sequences in this sample. The chain links TRBV5-1 to TRBJ2-3, with 12 bases lining up with TRBD2. CDR1 is SGHRS, CDR2 YFSETQ, per germline. V dropped 0 bases and J dropped 4; count of bases not matched to a gene: 0. This CDR3 has 15 residues. CDR3 in amino acids: CASSLGLAGADTQYF. CDR3 coding DNA: TGCGCCAGCAGCTTGGGACTAGCGGGAGCAGATACGCAGTATTTT.

This clone was detected only once. V gene TRBV30 combines with J gene TRBJ1-1; 7 nucleotides agree with TRBD1. The J segment lost 10 bases and the V segment lost 1 base, leaving 6 bases of the junction unmatched. CDR3 size: 12 residues. Germline V gene lookup returns CDR1 GTSNPN and CDR2 SVGIG (reference sequence). As DNA, the CDR3 is TGTGCCTGGAGTGCTCAACCAGGGGGAGCTTTCTTT. Translation gives CAWSAQPGGAFF. The whole variable domain, remainder taken from reference TRBV30 and TRBJ1-1, is SQTIHQWPATLVQPVGSPLSLECTVEGTSNPNLYWYRQAAGRGLQLLFYSVGIGQISSEVPQNLSASRPQDRQFILSSKKLLLSDSGFYLCAWSAQPGGAFFGQGTRLTVV.

The J gene is TRBJ2-1, the V gene TRBV19; 7 nucleotides align to TRBD2. In germline, CDR1 is LNHDA, CDR2 SQIVND (reference sequence). V shed 7 bases, J shed 8 bases, and the junction held 11 bases outside the gene matches. This CDR3 has 14 residues. CDR3 loop: CASMVQRDFHEQFF. CDR3 DNA: TGTGCCAGTATGGTCCAGCGGGATTTCCATGAGCAGTTCTTC.

The rearrangement uses TRBV4-1 and TRBJ2-7, with D perhaps TRBD2 (6 bases). This CDR3 has 14 amino acids. Germline-derived CDR1 and CDR2 are MGHRA and YSYEKL. V lost 4 bases and J lost 2, with 12 bases in between. CDR3 coding DNA: TGCGCCAGCAGCCCGGGAGACAGAGCCTACGAGCAGTACTTC. It yields the protein CASSPGDRAYEQYF.

The chain links TRBV27 to TRBJ2-7; D call uncertain. The CDR3 has 12 amino acids. The germline CDR1 and CDR2 sequences are MNHEY and SMNVEV (reference sequence). V was pared by 8 bases and J by 3 bases, with 11 bases between. CDR3 coding DNA: TGTGCCAGCGGATCATCTAGCTACGAGCAGTACTTC. This sequence encodes CASGSSSYEQYF.

This clone was seen a single time. This chain uses TRBV28 with TRBJ1-1; D call uncertain. There are 15 residues in the CDR3. Germline V CDR1 and CDR2: MDHEN, SYDVKM. V was cut by 5 bases and J by 1 base, with 14 bases left in between. The CDR3 nucleotides are TGTGCCAGCAGTCCCGCAGTGGTTGAGAACACTGAAGCTTTCTTT. Translating it yields CASSPAVVENTEAFF.